This T cell receptor (beta chain) was obtained from a study of identical twins. This clonotype was counted between two and nine times. One entry per CDR3 protein results from TCRdb running MiXCR on the 5' RACE reads. The data contain 350,000 to 600,000 distinct CDR3 sequences, 14% of them singletons. The same specimen was also included in a second study, on yellow fever vaccine responses in identical twins.

This clonotype originated in a woman aged 18-29 years in good health. The sequenced sample was CD4+ T cells sorted from blood.

The CDR3 bases are TGCGCCAGCAGCTTGGGATCCAGGGTAGGACTAAGGATCAATCAAGAGACCCAGTACTTC. Translating it yields CASSLGSRVGLRINQETQYF. The V and J genes are TRBV5-1 and TRBJ2-5, with D maybe TRBD2 (6 bases). Germline CDR1 SGHRS, CDR2 YFSETQ. This CDR3 region has 20 residues. Trimming pared 0 bases from V and 2 bases from J, leaving 26 bases between.